A single sample is the source of the 16 T cell receptor beta chains below, sequenced in a study of post-analysis software for immune sequencing data. General study results and limits: In patients, about five TRBV segments were more frequent than in controls, with TRBV5-6, TRBV5-1 and TRBV20-1 among them.

For these receptors, no antigen is known. Included in the TCR beta cDNA libraries were unique molecular identifiers. TCRdb ran MiXCR on the PCR reads and lists one entry per CDR3 protein. Of 450,000 to 700,000 distinct CDR3 sequences listed, 44% are singletons. The sample was blood. The receptor source for this set is a girl aged 5-17 years with multiple sclerosis.

The chain carries TRBV20-1 and TRBJ1-5; D ambiguous. Germline lookup yields CDR1 DFQATT and CDR2 SNEGSKA (reference sequence). V was cut by 4 bases and J by 4 bases, with 11 bases left in between. The length of the CDR3 is 13 residues. The CDR3 sequence is CSATDSANQPQHF. CDR3 DNA sequence: TGCAGTGCTACCGATTCAGCTAATCAGCCCCAGCATTTT.

This clonotype has just a few counts. J is TRBJ2-1 and V is TRBV3-1; D is uncertain. Per the germline V gene, CDR1 is LGHDT and CDR2 is YNNKEL (reference sequence). V lost 1 base to trimming and J lost 4 bases, with 14 bases between them. The CDR3 sequence is 16 residues long. The CDR3 nucleotides read TGTGCCAGCAGCCAAGGGGCCTTCAATCTATACAATGAGCAGTTCTTC. Its translation is CASSQGAFNLYNEQFF.

The chain uses TRBV7-2 and TRBJ2-3; D is possibly TRBD2 (6 bases). The V end lost 1 base, the J end lost 0 bases, and 11 bases lay between the germline ends. The CDR3 loop spans 16 amino acids. The germline V gene has CDR1 SGHTA and CDR2 FQGNSA. This chain's CDR3 is CASSLELAQSTDTQYF. CDR3 DNA: TGTGCCAGCAGCTTAGAGCTAGCGCAAAGCACAGATACGCAGTATTTT. Supplemented by reference TRBV7-2 and TRBJ2-3, the full variable domain reads GAGVSQSPSNKVTEKGKDVELRCDPISGHTALYWYRQSLGQGLEFLIYFQGNSAPDKSGLPSDRFSAERTGGSVSTLTIQRTQQEDSAVYLCASSLELAQSTDTQYFGPGTRLTVL.

The V gene is TRBV7-7, the J gene TRBJ2-7; the D gene could be TRBD1 or TRBD2 (5 bases each). Germline values: CDR1 SSHAT, CDR2 FNYEAQ (reference sequence). The CDR3 is 14 amino acids. V was pared by 4 bases and J by 5 bases, with 15 bases between. This chain's CDR3 is CASSSGAGFDEQYF. The CDR3 nucleotides read TGTGCCAGCAGCTCCGGGGCAGGTTTCGACGAGCAGTACTTC.

The chain recombines TRBV11-3 with TRBJ2-7; 8 bases are shared with TRBD2. Germline V gene sequence: CDR1 SGHNT, CDR2 YENEEA. The V segment lost 5 bases and the J segment 4 bases; nucleotides outside the gene matches: 13. The CDR3 loop spans 16 amino acids. This CDR3 is CASSKGGREGWYEQYF. In DNA, the CDR3 is TGTGCCAGCAGCAAGGGGGGCCGGGAGGGCTGGTACGAGCAGTACTTC.

This clonotype has a handful of counts. The chain has TRBV10-3 and TRBJ2-5; possibly TRBD1 for D (6 bases). Germline CDR1 reads ENHRY; CDR2 reads SYGVKD. Trimming cost V 5 bases and J 5 bases, with 15 bases left between them. The CDR3 extends over 14 amino acids. CDR3 nucleotide sequence: TGTGCCATCAGTCCCGGGGCAGGGGTGGAGACCCAGTACTTC. Its translation: CAISPGAGVETQYF.

CDR3 loop: CSARTGNTEAFF. Here the CDR3 DNA reads TGCAGTGCTAGAACAGGAAACACTGAAGCTTTCTTT. The genes are TRBV20-1 and TRBJ1-1; tentatively, D is TRBD1 (5 bases). V was clipped by 2 bases and J by 2 bases, with 6 bases between them. The length of the CDR3 is 12 residues. The V gene's germline CDR1 is DFQATT and CDR2 SNEGSKA (reference sequence).

This clonotype was seen ten or more times. The chain is built from TRBV20-1 and TRBJ2-3; 8 nucleotides align to TRBD2. Trimming cost V 3 bases and J 13 bases; bases outside gene matches: 6. Germline CDR1 is DFQATT and CDR2 is SNEGSKA (reference sequence). This CDR3 comprises 11 residues. The DNA for the CDR3 is TGCAGTGCTAGGGACAGCGGGGGAGAGTATTTT. Residues: CSARDSGGEYF.

This clonotype has a single count. One base away lies a much larger clone, so this may be a sequencing read error. The chain carries TRBV5-1 and TRBJ2-1; unclear D gene. Germline loops: CDR1 SGHRS, CDR2 YFSETQ. The CDR3 consists of 14 residues. The chain's CDR3 is CAGSLAPYYNEQFF. For the CDR3, the DNA is TGCGCCGGCAGCTTGGCACCTTACTACAATGAGCAGTTCTTC.

This clonotype was detected a few times. V usage is TRBV7-2 and J usage is TRBJ1-2; 7 nucleotides align to TRBD1. Germline trimming cut 5 bases from V and 7 bases from J; bases unmatched to any gene: 7. The CDR3 covers 13 residues. Germline lookup yields CDR1 SGHTA and CDR2 FQGNSA. CDR3 nucleotide sequence: TGTGCCAGCAGCCTGGACAGGAGGCCTGGCTACACCTTC. It codes for CASSLDRRPGYTF.

V is TRBV5-1 and J is TRBJ2-3; 9 nucleotides align to TRBD1. The CDR3 runs to 15 residues. The ends lost 2 bases at V and 2 bases at J; junction bases unmatched: 3. CDR1 and CDR2 from the germline V gene are SGHRS and YFSETQ. The CDR3 here is CASSLRTGATDTQYF. CDR3 coding DNA: TGCGCCAGCAGCTTACGGACAGGGGCCACAGATACGCAGTATTTT.

The gene calls are TRBV12-3 or TRBV12-4 and TRBJ2-7, with 8 nucleotides matching TRBD1. The CDR3 extends over 13 amino acids. V trimming: 7 bases; J trimming: 6 bases; junction bases outside the gene matches: 8. The CDR3 DNA reads TGTGCCAGCACCGGACAGGGACTTACCGAGCAGTACTTC. Translating gives CASTGQGLTEQYF.

This clonotype was detected only once. The chain uses TRBV6-5 and TRBJ2-3; D uncertain. The CDR3 spans 12 residues. Germline CDR1 MNHEY, CDR2 SVGAGI. V was pared by 4 bases and J by 4 bases, with 6 bases between. The chain's CDR3 is CASSSHSDTQYF. In DNA, the CDR3 is TGTGCCAGCAGTTCCCACTCAGATACGCAGTATTTT.

This clonotype was seen once. This sequence joins TRBV6-6 and TRBJ2-1, with 10 positions matching TRBD2. V was clipped by 8 bases and J by 9 bases; unmatched bases: 10. Germline V CDR1 and CDR2: MNHNY, SVGAGI (reference sequence). This CDR3 contains 14 residues. The CDR3 DNA sequence: TGTGCCAGCGTAGCGGGAGGACGGGAGGGTGAGCAGTTCTTC. Protein: CASVAGGREGEQFF.

The chain couples TRBV24-1 to TRBJ2-1, with D possibly TRBD1 on 6 matching bases. The CDR3 spans 15 residues. Germline V lookup: CDR1 KGHDR, CDR2 SFDVKD. The V and J ends lost 4 bases and 7 bases respectively, with 16 bases between them. The CDR3 DNA is TGTGCCACCAGTGACCCAGGGAACGGACAGAATGAGCAGTTCTTC. This sequence encodes CATSDPGNGQNEQFF.

In its sample, this clonotype was seen a few times. The chain couples TRBV6-1 to TRBJ1-5; perhaps TRBD1 as D (6 bases). Germline V CDR1 and CDR2: MNHNS, SASEGT. Trimming took 3 bases from V and 5 from J, leaving 11 bases between them. The CDR3 has 14 residues. This chain's CDR3 is CASSDFWTDQPQHF. DNA of the CDR3: TGTGCCAGCAGTGATTTTTGGACAGATCAGCCCCAGCATTTT.